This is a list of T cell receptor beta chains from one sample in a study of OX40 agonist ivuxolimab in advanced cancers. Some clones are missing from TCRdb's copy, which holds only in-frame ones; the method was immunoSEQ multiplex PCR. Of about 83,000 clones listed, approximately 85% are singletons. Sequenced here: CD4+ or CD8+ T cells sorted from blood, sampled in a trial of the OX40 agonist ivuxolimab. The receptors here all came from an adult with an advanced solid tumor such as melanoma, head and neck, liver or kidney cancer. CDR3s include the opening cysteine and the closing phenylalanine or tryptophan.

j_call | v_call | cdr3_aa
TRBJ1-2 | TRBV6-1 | CASSQARASDNYGYTF
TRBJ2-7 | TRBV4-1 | CASSRGQGGAYEQYF
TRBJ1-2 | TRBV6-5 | CASSYPGTYGYTF
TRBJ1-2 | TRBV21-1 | CASTGYTF
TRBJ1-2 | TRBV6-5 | CASSYSGDINYGYTF
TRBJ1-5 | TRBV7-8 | CASSLQTGIIQPQHF
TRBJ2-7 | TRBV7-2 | CASSSGTGGYEQYF
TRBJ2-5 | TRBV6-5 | CASSRQGLQETQYF
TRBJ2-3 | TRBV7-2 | CASSQGGRAGADTQYF
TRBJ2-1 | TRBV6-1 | CASSEESGSSYNEQFF
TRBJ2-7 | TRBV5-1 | CASSVTADYEQYF
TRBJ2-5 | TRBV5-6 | CASSLGTPQETQYF
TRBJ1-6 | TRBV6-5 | CASSNPRDSPLHF
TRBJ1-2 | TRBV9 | CASSHQSYGYTF
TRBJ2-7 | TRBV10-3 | CAIRDSTSYEQYF
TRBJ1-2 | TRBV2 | CASSLTTGTGFGYTF
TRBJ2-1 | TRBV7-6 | CASSPGTSGGDSYNEQFF
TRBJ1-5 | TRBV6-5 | CASSPFSNQPQHF
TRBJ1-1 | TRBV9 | CASSVEQNTEAFF
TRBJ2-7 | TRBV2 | CASSMTESYEQYF
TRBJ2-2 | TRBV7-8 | CASSLALPRLSTGELFF
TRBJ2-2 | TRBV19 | CASSPLGLAGGGELFF
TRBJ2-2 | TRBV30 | CAWRDRGFTGELFF
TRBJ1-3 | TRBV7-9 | CASSLYSGGNTIYF
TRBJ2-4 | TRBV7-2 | CASSLGWDPTNIQYF
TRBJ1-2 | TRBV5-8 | CASSFGGSVYGYTF
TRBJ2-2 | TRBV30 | CAISGGLLAGELFF
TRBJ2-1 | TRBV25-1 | CASSDTGQTYNEQFF
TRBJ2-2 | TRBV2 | CASRAQLTRTGELFF
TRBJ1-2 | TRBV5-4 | CASSREGYGYTF
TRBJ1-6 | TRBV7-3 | CASSSSPPGISPLHF
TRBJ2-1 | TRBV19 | CAVEGWQDNEQFF
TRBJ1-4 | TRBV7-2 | CASSLGPGSNEKLFF